Reported below is one TCR beta chain. No antigen is known for it. This entry is derived from a study of identical twins. Germline CDR1 reads SGHTA; CDR2 reads FQGTGA. V lost 2 bases to trimming and J lost 5 bases, with 13 bases between them. The CDR3 consists of 15 residues. Notes on the study in general: Zero-insertion analyses were open to partial confounding by invariant MAIT and iNKT cells.

cDNA carried unique molecular identifiers, and a universal primer site was added by template switching. TCRdb re-analysed the 5' RACE reads in MiXCR, keeping a single row per CDR3 protein. The table includes 200,000 to 300,000 distinct CDR3 sequences, 5.5% to 7% detected once. The same data also contributed to another study, on yellow fever vaccine responses in identical twins.

The sequencing input was memory (CD45RO+) T cells sorted from blood. This clonotype was obtained from a woman aged 18-35 years in good health. The V and J genes are TRBV7-3 and TRBJ2-1, with D tentatively TRBD2 (6 bases). CDR3 nucleotide sequence: TGTGCCAGCAGCTTATTAGCGGAAAAAAACAATGAGCAGTTCTTC. It yields the protein CASSLLAEKNNEQFF.